The T cell receptor beta chain described here comes from a study of T-cell memory formation after mild COVID-19. Study details: TCR clusters largely stayed donor specific.

About this clonotype itself: The antigen is unknown.

Trimming cost V 4 bases and J 2 bases; bases outside gene matches: 8. The CDR3 consists of 16 residues. Germline assignment: CDR1 LGHDT and CDR2 YNNKEL (reference sequence). Study conclusions and caveats: Clones contracting day 15 to 85 were balanced CD4/CD8; later expanders leaned CD4+. The main location of contracting CD4+ clones was CM and EM, and that of contracting CD8+ clones was EMRA.

With constant-segment primers, 5'RACE yielded cDNA libraries of TCR alpha and TCR beta that carried sample barcodes and UMIs. TCRdb re-called the 5' RACE reads through MiXCR, storing one row per CDR3 protein. Here the sample spans 450,000 to 650,000 distinct CDR3 sequences, about 22% being singletons. This receptor was taken from an adult woman who had mild COVID-19 (a few samples of this study predate the infection). Cell type and time point are not known. What was sequenced was PBMCs or a T cell subset sorted from them (not recorded which). This sequence joins TRBV3-1 and TRBJ1-1; 9 nucleotides match TRBD1. As DNA, the CDR3 is TGTGCCAGCAGCCCATCGGGACAGGGCCTTAACACTGAAGCTTTCTTT. Translation gives CASSPSGQGLNTEAFF.